One sample yielded the 21 T cell receptor beta chains listed below, sequenced in a study of shared clonotypes between healthy human individuals. Repertoires were generated with immunoSEQ multiplex PCR, while TCRdb's copy carries only in-frame clones and drops some. The sample contains about a million clones, roughly 80% of which appear only once. The sequenced sample consisted of memory CD4+ T cells from PBMCs. Subset here: CD45RA-negative fraction. The receptors were gathered from a man between 18 and 35 years old in good health. Some clones in this sample may be carry-over from other donors' samples.

The chain has TRBV5-6 and TRBJ1-2, with 7 positions matching TRBD1. Germline V lookup: CDR1 SGHDT, CDR2 YYEEEE. This CDR3 contains 16 residues. The V and J ends lost 0 bases and 7 bases, in that order; junction bases with no gene match: 12. In DNA form, the CDR3 reads TGTGCCAGCAGCTTGGACAGGGGATTCGAGCTAGGTGGCTACACCTTC. Translating it yields CASSLDRGFELGGYTF.

The gene calls are TRBV25-1 and TRBJ2-2; 9 nucleotides align to TRBD1. With V trimmed by 3 bases and J by 3 bases, 2 bases remained unmatched. The germline V gene encodes CDR1 MGHDK and CDR2 SYGVNS. The CDR3 has 15 amino acids. Here the CDR3 reads CASSEDRGHTGELFF. The CDR3 DNA is TGTGCCAGCAGTGAGGACAGGGGCCACACCGGGGAGCTGTTTTTT.

This clone was detected only a few times. The chain has TRBV4-1 and TRBJ1-6; 8 nucleotides align to TRBD1. The trim removed 4 bases at V and 3 bases at J, leaving 17 bases unmatched. The CDR3 covers 20 residues. In germline, CDR1 is MGHRA, CDR2 YSYEKL. CDR3 coding DNA: TGCGCCAGCAGCCTTCTACGACTGGACAGGGACGGTGACTATAATTCACCCCTCCACTTT. This sequence encodes CASSLLRLDRDGDYNSPLHF.

For this clone: Other DNA sequences in the sample encode the same CDR3. This chain joins TRBV7-2 and TRBJ2-7, with D maybe TRBD2 (6 bases). The V and J ends lost 3 bases and 3 bases respectively, with 9 bases between them. Germline assignment: CDR1 SGHTA and CDR2 FQGNSA. The CDR3 runs to 13 residues. The CDR3 loop is CASSFYSGYEQYF. For the CDR3, the DNA is TGTGCCAGCAGCTTCTATAGCGGCTACGAGCAGTACTTC.

The chain has TRBV7-2 and TRBJ2-5; no definite D call. Trimming shortened V by 3 bases and J by 5 bases, and 4 bases separated the two germline ends. Germline V gene data show CDR1 as SGHTA and CDR2 as FQGNSA. The CDR3 runs 11 residues. The CDR3 protein is CASSFVETQYF. The CDR3 region has the DNA TGTGCCAGCAGCTTCGTGGAGACCCAGTACTTC.

The V and J genes are TRBV9 and TRBJ1-2; D call uncertain. The CDR3 is 13 residues long. Germline CDR1 reads SGDLS; CDR2 reads YYNGEE. Trimming removed 4 bases from V and 7 bases from J, with 14 bases in between. The CDR3 nucleotides read TGTGCCAGCAGCACCTCACAAGCAAGTGGCTACACCTTC. This encodes CASSTSQASGYTF.

The V and J genes are TRBV20-1 and TRBJ1-5, with D possibly TRBD1 on 5 matching bases. The ends were cut back, 3 bases at V and 9 bases at J, with 6 bases in the middle. The germline gives CDR1 DFQATT, CDR2 SNEGSKA (reference sequence). The CDR3 runs to 10 residues. CDR3 sequence: CSASQGPQHF. CDR3 sequence (DNA): TGCAGTGCTAGCCAGGGGCCCCAGCATTTT.

The V gene is TRBV7-2, the J gene TRBJ2-7, with 11 nucleotides matching TRBD1. The germline V gene has CDR1 SGHTA and CDR2 FQGNSA. This CDR3 is 14 amino acids long. V lost 5 bases to trimming and J lost 6 bases; unmatched junction nucleotides: 6. The CDR3 is CASSVGQGAGEQYF. CDR3 nucleotide sequence: TGTGCCAGCAGCGTAGGACAGGGGGCGGGCGAGCAGTACTTC.

Points on this clone: Just one base apart from a much larger clone, this may be a read error. The chain has TRBV6-6 and TRBJ2-7, with D tentatively TRBD1 (6 bases). The CDR3 length is 12 residues. Germline V gives CDR1 MNHNY, CDR2 SVGAGI (reference sequence). V was shortened by 6 bases and J by 3 bases, with 9 bases between the two germline ends. The CDR3 DNA reads TGTGCCAGCAGCCAACAGGGCTACGAGCAGTACTTC. This sequence encodes CASSQQGYEQYF.

J is TRBJ2-5 and V is TRBV14, with TRBD2 matching 7 bases. Germline CDR1 reads SGHDN; CDR2 reads FVKESK. V shed 1 base, J shed 1 base, and the junction held 9 bases outside the gene matches. The CDR3 runs to 17 residues. CDR3 residues: CASSQVTQLAIQETQYF. The DNA for the CDR3 is TGTGCCAGCAGCCAAGTGACACAACTAGCGATCCAAGAGACCCAGTACTTC.

V gene TRBV5-1 combines with J gene TRBJ2-3; D is unclear. Germline V gene data show CDR1 as SGHRS and CDR2 as YFSETQ. Trimming stripped 2 bases from V and 3 bases from J, with 7 bases between. The CDR3 spans 13 residues. In DNA, the CDR3 is TGCGCCAGCAGCTTCCCCGGGACAGATACGCAGTATTTT. Its protein product is CASSFPGTDTQYF.

The chain couples TRBV5-4 to TRBJ2-3; 11 nucleotides align to TRBD2. Germline CDR1 SGHNT, CDR2 YYREEE (reference sequence). This CDR3 region has 15 residues. Trimming took 4 bases from V and 5 from J; bases not matched to a gene: 6. The CDR3: CASSVSGRAKDTQYF. In DNA form, the CDR3 reads TGTGCCAGCAGCGTTAGCGGGAGGGCCAAAGATACGCAGTATTTT. The full variable domain, rest sourced from reference TRBV5-4 and TRBJ2-3, is ETGVTQSPTHLIKTRGQQVTLRCSSQSGHNTVSWYQQALGQGPQFIFQYYREEENGRGNFPPRFSGLQFPNYSSELNVNALELDDSALYLCASSVSGRAKDTQYFGPGTRLTVL.

The chain employs TRBV6-6 and TRBJ1-2; TRBD1 aligns across 7 bases. This CDR3 region has 14 residues. The trim removed 5 bases at V and 3 bases at J, leaving 6 bases unmatched. Germline V gives CDR1 MNHNY, CDR2 SVGAGI (reference sequence). CDR3 DNA sequence: TGTGCCAGCAGTAAGAGGCAGGGGGACTATGGCTACACCTTC. The encoded protein is CASSKRQGDYGYTF.

This rearrangement joins TRBV7-9 to TRBJ2-1, with a weak D call TRBD1 (6 bases). The V and J ends lost 1 base and 8 bases respectively, with 12 bases between them. This CDR3 is 14 amino acids long. Per germline, CDR1 SEHNR and CDR2 FQNEAQ (reference sequence). The DNA for the CDR3 is TGTGCCAGCAGCTTAGGGGGGCGTTTCGATGAGCAGTTCTTC. Amino acid sequence: CASSLGGRFDEQFF.

The rearrangement joins TRBV28 to TRBJ1-4; no firm D call. V was trimmed by 2 bases and J by 0 bases, leaving 7 bases between them. This CDR3 region has 15 residues. From germline, CDR1 is MDHEN and CDR2 SYDVKM. CDR3 in amino acids: CASSLGRATNEKLFF. The CDR3, as DNA: TGTGCCAGCAGTTTAGGTCGTGCAACTAATGAAAAACTGTTTTTT.

This clone has only one observation. The rearrangement uses TRBV5-1 and TRBJ2-7; D remains unclear. V gave up 4 bases and J gave up 3 bases, with 11 bases separating them. This CDR3 region has 13 residues. Looked up from germline, CDR1 is SGHRS and CDR2 is YFSETQ. In DNA, the CDR3 is TGCGCCAGCAGCCTGTCGGGTTTCTACGAGCAGTACTTC. Translating gives CASSLSGFYEQYF.

The rearrangement uses TRBV30 and TRBJ1-2; D perhaps matches TRBD1 (5 bases). CDR1 GTSNPN and CDR2 SVGIG come from the germline V gene (reference sequence). Deletions cut 3 bases from V and 3 bases from J, with 17 bases between. This CDR3 comprises 15 residues. The CDR3 region is CAWRTAGARYYGYTF. The CDR3 DNA sequence: TGTGCCTGGAGAACCGCTGGGGCCAGATACTATGGCTACACCTTC.

This chain uses TRBV28 with TRBJ2-1; TRBD2 agrees at 8 bases. The germline CDR1 and CDR2 sequences are MDHEN and SYDVKM. The CDR3 is 16 residues long. The ends lost 4 bases at V and 8 bases at J; junction bases unmatched: 13. CDR3 nucleotides: TGTGCCAGCAGTTCTCACGCGGCTACTAGCGGCGATGAGCAGTTCTTC. This encodes CASSSHAATSGDEQFF.

This clone was observed a handful of times. The genes are TRBV6-1 and TRBJ2-1, with 7 bases fitting TRBD2. The length of the CDR3 is 13 residues. With V trimmed by 10 bases and J by 2 bases, 5 bases remained unmatched. Per the germline V gene, CDR1 is MNHNS and CDR2 is SASEGT. CDR3 coding DNA: TGTGCCACCCGACTAGCTACCTACAATGAGCAGTTCTTC. This translates into CATRLATYNEQFF.

In this sample, this clone turned up once. The chain links TRBV6-5 to TRBJ2-7; D not resolved. Germline assignment: CDR1 MNHEY and CDR2 SVGAGI. V was trimmed by 2 bases and J by 3 bases, leaving 11 bases between them. The length of the CDR3 is 14 residues. Here the CDR3 DNA reads TGTGCCAGCAGTTACCAAGGGCTTGACTACGAGCAGTACTTC. It codes for CASSYQGLDYEQYF.

This chain connects TRBV28 to TRBJ2-7; 7 nucleotides match TRBD1. Per germline, CDR1 MDHEN and CDR2 SYDVKM. V shed 6 bases and J 3 bases; nucleotides not matched to a gene: 8. The CDR3 has 14 amino acids. CDR3 DNA: TGTGCCAGCAGACCCCGGACAGGTTTCTACGAGCAGTACTTC. Translation gives CASRPRTGFYEQYF.